One sample yielded the 25 T cell receptor beta chains listed below, sequenced in a study of blood T cell repertoires in COVID-19. TCRdb's copy holds only in-frame clones and misses some; the assay was immunoSEQ multiplex PCR. The sample shows under 300,000 clones, about four fifths of them seen only once. Source material: peripheral blood. These receptors originate from a man aged 30-40 years who had recovered from COVID-19.

The chain joins TRBV15 to TRBJ1-4; the D is unclear. Germline CDR1 and CDR2: LNHNV and YYDKDF (reference sequence). V was cut by 8 bases and J by 3 bases, with 10 bases left in between. The length of the CDR3 is 13 residues. CDR3 bases: TGTGCCACCCAAGAAAGCCCTAATGAAAAACTGTTTTTT. Amino acid sequence: CATQESPNEKLFF.

The V gene is TRBV2, the J gene TRBJ1-5, with TRBD1 matching over 10 bases. This CDR3 comprises 16 residues. Germline values: CDR1 SNHLY, CDR2 FYNNEI. V lost 6 bases, J lost 2 bases, and 7 bases stayed unmatched. CDR3 sequence reads: CASRDRDRGGNQPQHF. CDR3 DNA: TGTGCCAGCAGGGACCGGGACAGGGGAGGCAATCAGCCCCAGCATTTT. Looking up the rest from reference TRBV2 and TRBJ1-5 gives the full variable domain: EPEVTQTPSHQVTQMGQEVILRCVPISNHLYFYWYRQILGQKVEFLVSFYNNEISEKSEIFDDQFSVERPDGSNFTLKIRSTKLEDSAMYFCASRDRDRGGNQPQHFGDGTRLSIL.

The gene calls are TRBV7-9 and TRBJ2-3; D possibly corresponds to TRBD2 (5 bases). The germline V gene encodes CDR1 SEHNR and CDR2 FQNEAQ (reference sequence). The V and J ends lost 5 bases and 0 bases respectively, with 15 bases between them. CDR3 length: 16 residues. The CDR3 DNA follows: TGTGCCAGCAGCCAGCGGAGCAGGTTTAGCACAGATACGCAGTATTTT. Amino acid sequence: CASSQRSRFSTDTQYF.

The V call is TRBV27, the J call TRBJ2-6; the match to TRBD1 covers 7 bases. Trimming cost V 5 bases and J 3 bases; bases outside gene matches: 7. This CDR3 has 16 amino acids. Germline loops: CDR1 MNHEY, CDR2 SMNVEV (reference sequence). The CDR3 coding sequence is TGTGCCAGCAGTAAAGCCACAGGGGATGGGGCCAACGTCCTGACTTTC. Translated: CASSKATGDGANVLTF.

This clone was detected a few times. The chain carries TRBV28 and TRBJ1-4; no reliable D call. The CDR3 totals 15 residues. The germline V gene encodes CDR1 MDHEN and CDR2 SYDVKM. With 3 bases removed from V and 0 bases from J, the gap between germline ends came to 8 bases. The CDR3, as DNA: TGTGCCAGCAGTTTTATTCCAGCAACTAATGAAAAACTGTTTTTT. Residues: CASSFIPATNEKLFF.

V usage is TRBV28 and J usage is TRBJ1-2; D gene unclear. The V end lost 3 bases, the J end lost 6 bases, and 14 bases lay between the germline ends. Germline V gene sequence: CDR1 MDHEN, CDR2 SYDVKM. This CDR3 region has 14 residues. In DNA, the CDR3 is TGTGCCAGCAGTTTCACTGGCGGGGTGGATGGCTACACCTTC. Its protein is CASSFTGGVDGYTF.

This clone was counted a single time. J is TRBJ2-7 and V is TRBV29-1; TRBD1 matches at 11 bases. V was clipped by 4 bases and J by 2 bases; unmatched bases: 4. Per germline, CDR1 SQVTM and CDR2 ANQGSEA. The CDR3 runs 14 residues. CDR3 sequence: CSVVGQGATYEQYF. The CDR3 DNA sequence: TGCAGCGTTGTTGGACAGGGGGCTACCTACGAGCAGTACTTC.

The chain joins TRBV11-3 to TRBJ2-5; 12 positions agree with TRBD2. Germline V lookup: CDR1 SGHNT, CDR2 YENEEA. J gave up 4 bases and V 5 bases, and 11 bases lay outside the gene matches. The CDR3 length is 17 residues. CDR3 region: CASSKGVASGGGETQYF. In nucleotides, the CDR3 is TGTGCCAGCAGCAAAGGAGTCGCTAGCGGGGGGGGAGAGACCCAGTACTTC.

This chain joins TRBV7-8 and TRBJ2-3, with 13 positions matching TRBD2. Unmatched junction bases numbered 13, after V lost 5 bases and J lost 2 bases. The CDR3 totals 19 residues. The germline V gene encodes CDR1 SGHVS and CDR2 FQNEAQ. CDR3 sequence reads: CASSPPQVLAGGHTDTQYF. In DNA, the CDR3 is TGTGCCAGCAGCCCCCCCCAAGTACTAGCGGGGGGGCACACAGATACGCAGTATTTT.

This clone was seen a handful of times. The J gene is TRBJ2-7, the V gene TRBV27, with TRBD2 identical over 10 bases. Germline V gives CDR1 MNHEY, CDR2 SMNVEV (reference sequence). The CDR3 consists of 13 residues. V was pared by 7 bases and J by 3 bases, with 3 bases of the junction left unmatched. CDR3 in amino acids: CASNLAGGYEQYF. DNA of the CDR3: TGTGCCAGCAACTTAGCGGGGGGCTACGAGCAGTACTTC.

The chain has TRBV7-2 and TRBJ1-5; 8 bases are a match to TRBD1. Germline trimming cut 5 bases from V and 3 bases from J; bases unmatched to any gene: 9. In germline, CDR1 is SGHTA, CDR2 FQGNSA. The CDR3 spans 16 residues. The CDR3 loop reads CASSRDTGGSNQPQHF. DNA for the CDR3: TGTGCCAGCAGCCGTGACACAGGGGGATCCAATCAGCCCCAGCATTTT.

This rearrangement joins TRBV2 to TRBJ2-3, with D uncertain. The V gene lost 6 bases and the J gene lost 0 bases, with 10 bases spanning the gap. Per the germline V gene, CDR1 is SNHLY and CDR2 is FYNNEI. CDR3 length: 14 residues. The CDR3 protein is CASRLIISTDTQYF. The CDR3 DNA reads TGTGCCAGCAGACTAATAATAAGCACAGATACGCAGTATTTT.

J is TRBJ2-5 and V is TRBV9; maybe TRBD2 (5 bases). The germline V gene encodes CDR1 SGDLS and CDR2 YYNGEE. CDR3 length equals 16 residues. V lost 0 bases to trimming and J lost 3 bases, with 15 bases between them. The CDR3 DNA sequence: TGTGCCAGCAGCGTAGGGGCTTGGACTTCAGAAGAGACCCAGTACTTC. Its protein product is CASSVGAWTSEETQYF.

V is TRBV4-1 and J is TRBJ2-7, with D perhaps TRBD2 (5 bases). CDR3 length equals 16 residues. Trimming removed 4 bases from V and 0 bases from J, with 16 bases in between. Germline CDR1 is MGHRA and CDR2 is YSYEKL. The DNA of the CDR3 is TGCGCCAGCAGCCCGAAACTCGGGGAATACTCCTACGAGCAGTACTTC. Residues: CASSPKLGEYSYEQYF.

The V call is TRBV28, the J call TRBJ2-1; 9 bases align to TRBD1. The CDR3 covers 15 residues. Germline V CDR1 and CDR2: MDHEN, SYDVKM. With 5 bases clipped from V and 3 bases from J, the junction kept 5 bases outside the gene matches. CDR3 DNA sequence: TGTGCCAGCAGTGGGACAGGGAATATCTACAATGAGCAGTTCTTC. Protein product: CASSGTGNIYNEQFF.

The J gene is TRBJ1-5, the V gene TRBV6-5, with 8 bases identical to TRBD1. Losses at the gene ends were 5 bases for V and 2 bases for J; bases not matched to a gene: 2. Germline CDR1 MNHEY, CDR2 SVGAGI. CDR3 size: 14 residues. CDR3 sequence reads: CASSQGAGNQPQHF. CDR3 DNA: TGTGCCAGCAGTCAGGGGGCCGGCAATCAGCCCCAGCATTTT.

This clone was counted only a few times. The rearrangement links TRBV6-1 to TRBJ2-7; D unclear. The CDR3 consists of 15 residues. Trimming removed 2 bases at V and 2 bases at J, with 13 bases between. The germline V gene has CDR1 MNHNS and CDR2 SASEGT. CDR3 sequence reads: CASSEPGLPTYEQYV. The CDR3 DNA is TGTGCCAGCAGTGAACCTGGGCTACCGACCTACGAGCAGTACGTC.

With regard to this clone: Just one base apart from a much larger clone, this may be a read error. V is TRBV2 and J is TRBJ2-1; 11 bases match TRBD2. Germline assignment: CDR1 SNHLY and CDR2 FYNNEI. The CDR3 runs 15 residues. V was pared by 5 bases and J by 0 bases, with 0 bases of the junction left unmatched. CDR3 sequence (DNA): TGTGCCAGCAGTCTAGCGGGGGGCTCCTACAATGAGCAGTTCTTC. It yields the protein CASSLAGGSYNEQFF.

This rearrangement joins TRBV5-4 to TRBJ1-4; 7 nucleotides match TRBD1. This CDR3 contains 15 residues. V gave up 6 bases and J gave up 5 bases; unmatched junction bases: 10. CDR1 and CDR2 (germline): SGHNT, YYREEE (reference sequence). This CDR3 reads CASTLRTGQNEKLFF. The CDR3 DNA reads as TGTGCCAGCACCCTTCGGACAGGTCAAAATGAAAAACTGTTTTTT.

The chain uses TRBV3-1 (or the pseudogene TRBV3-2) and TRBJ1-5; D is perhaps TRBD1 (5 bases). Looked up from germline, CDR1 is LGHDT and CDR2 is YNNKEL (reference sequence). The CDR3 consists of 15 residues. The V and J ends lost 5 bases and 0 bases respectively, with 11 bases between them. The CDR3 DNA is TGTGCCAGCAGCGGGGGGGGTTTTAGCAATCAGCCCCAGCATTTT. As protein: CASSGGGFSNQPQHF.

V gene TRBV5-1 combines with J gene TRBJ2-3; D perhaps matches TRBD2 (7 bases). CDR1 SGHRS and CDR2 YFSETQ come from the germline V gene. The CDR3 consists of 14 residues. Between the trimmed V and J ends, which lost 6 bases and 0 bases, there was a span of 11 bases. In nucleotides, the CDR3 is TGCGCCAGCAATGCGGGGGCCAGCACAGATACGCAGTATTTT. Its protein product is CASNAGASTDTQYF.

The chain joins TRBV6-5 to TRBJ2-7; weak D call: TRBD2 (5 bases). Germline CDR1 reads MNHEY; CDR2 reads SVGAGI. This CDR3 has 13 amino acids. V lost 10 bases and J lost 4, with 17 bases in between. The CDR3 spells CATTRLADYEQYV. For the CDR3, the DNA is TGTGCCACCACTAGGTTGGCGGATTACGAGCAGTACGTC.

In this sample, this clone turned up once. This rearrangement joins TRBV2 to TRBJ2-7, with 7 nucleotides matching TRBD1. J was trimmed by 7 bases and V by 6 bases; bases with no gene match: 9. Germline V lookup: CDR1 SNHLY, CDR2 FYNNEI. This CDR3 region has 13 residues. CDR3 nucleotide sequence: TGTGCCAGCAGGAGGACAGGAAAAGAGGAGCAGTACGTC. Amino acids: CASRRTGKEEQYV.

V usage is TRBV5-1 and J usage is TRBJ2-7, with 8 bases fitting TRBD2. Losses at the gene ends were 1 base for V and 3 bases for J; bases not matched to a gene: 6. The CDR3 consists of 15 residues. The germline CDR1 and CDR2 sequences are SGHRS and YFSETQ. CDR3 sequence reads: CASSLYGGVVYEQYF. Here the CDR3 DNA reads TGCGCCAGCAGCTTGTACGGGGGGGTGGTCTACGAGCAGTACTTC. Variable domain in full (rest from reference TRBV5-1 and TRBJ2-7): KAGVTQTPRYLIKTRGQQVTLSCSPISGHRSVSWYQQTPGQGLQFLFEYFSETQRNKGNFPGRFSGRQFSNSRSEMNVSTLELGDSALYLCASSLYGGVVYEQYFGPGTRLTVT.

The rearrangement links TRBV19 to TRBJ2-5, with no clear D. Germline lookup yields CDR1 LNHDA and CDR2 SQIVND (reference sequence). V was cut by 4 bases and J by 0 bases, with 3 bases left in between. The CDR3 runs to 12 residues. This chain's CDR3 is CASSTNQETQYF. The CDR3 DNA reads as TGTGCCAGTAGTACTAACCAAGAGACCCAGTACTTC.